This passage covers 19 T cell receptor beta chains from one sample sequenced in a study of blood T cell repertoires in COVID-19. TCRdb keeps only in-frame clones here, not all; method: immunoSEQ multiplex PCR. The table includes approximately 92,000 clones, roughly four fifths detected once. The sample taken for sequencing was peripheral blood. These receptors were obtained from a man aged 55 to 70 with acute or convalescent COVID-19.

This chain uses TRBV15 with TRBJ1-4, with 7 bases identical to TRBD1. The CDR3 runs 19 residues. V lost 0 bases to trimming and J lost 6 bases; unmatched junction nucleotides: 16. CDR1 LNHNV and CDR2 YYDKDF come from the germline V gene (reference sequence). The CDR3 bases are TGTGCCACCAGCAGAGATCATGGAACAGGGGTTATGGGGGATGAAAAACTGTTTTTT. It is translated as CATSRDHGTGVMGDEKLFF. The complete variable domain, with remaining parts taken from reference TRBV15 and TRBJ1-4, reads DAMVIQNPRYQVTQFGKPVTLSCSQTLNHNVMYWYQQKSSQAPKLLFHYYDKDFNNEADTPDNFQSRRPNTSFCFLDIRSPGLGDTAMYLCATSRDHGTGVMGDEKLFFGSGTQLSVL.

This chain uses TRBV19 with TRBJ2-7; 10 bases match TRBD1. This CDR3 region has 15 residues. Germline lookup yields CDR1 LNHDA and CDR2 SQIVND (reference sequence). With 7 bases clipped from V and 3 bases from J, the junction kept 9 bases outside the gene matches. DNA of the CDR3: TGTGCCAGTACCCCAAACCGGGACAGGGGCTACGAGCAGTACTTC. This translates into CASTPNRDRGYEQYF.

The table lists this clone with a few counts. The chain employs TRBV11-3 and TRBJ2-1, with 7 bases that match TRBD1. Germline values: CDR1 SGHNT, CDR2 YENEEA. The CDR3 has 12 residues. The junction had 0 bases not matched to a gene; V was cut back by 8 bases and J by 2 bases. This CDR3 is CASGTAYNEQFF. For the CDR3, the DNA is TGTGCCAGCGGGACAGCCTACAATGAGCAGTTCTTC.

The chain employs TRBV12-3 or TRBV12-4 and TRBJ2-1; no firm D call. Trimming took 5 bases from V and 7 from J, leaving 12 bases between them. The CDR3 contains 13 residues. The CDR3 DNA reads TGTGCCAGCAGTCCTTTGGCTCGTAATGAGCAGTTCTTC. Translating it yields CASSPLARNEQFF.

CDR3 sequence reads: CAIGDRQDQPQHF. The DNA of the CDR3 is TGTGCCATCGGGGACAGACAGGATCAGCCCCAGCATTTT. The chain joins TRBV10-3 to TRBJ1-5; 7 bases are a match to TRBD1. The CDR3 covers 13 residues. Per germline, CDR1 ENHRY and CDR2 SYGVKD. The J segment lost 5 bases and the V segment lost 8 bases, leaving 6 bases of the junction unmatched.

The chain combines TRBV30 with TRBJ2-7; 10 bases are a match to TRBD1. V lost 3 bases and J lost 0; bases outside the gene matches: 5. This CDR3 comprises 15 residues. CDR1 and CDR2 from the germline V gene are GTSNPN and SVGIG (reference sequence). CDR3 region: CAWRGQGRGSYEQYF. The CDR3 nucleotides are TGTGCCTGGAGGGGACAGGGGAGGGGCTCCTACGAGCAGTACTTC.

This clone was seen repeatedly, ten times or more. The rearrangement uses TRBV9 and TRBJ1-5, with 7 bases matching TRBD1. The trim removed 4 bases at V and 4 bases at J, leaving 2 bases unmatched. The germline V gene has CDR1 SGDLS and CDR2 YYNGEE. This CDR3 spans 13 amino acids. For the CDR3, the DNA is TGTGCCAGCAGCCTACAGGGGAATCAGCCCCAGCATTTT. Protein sequence: CASSLQGNQPQHF.

The rearrangement uses TRBV18 and TRBJ1-5; 7 nucleotides agree with TRBD1. The length of the CDR3 is 16 residues. The trim removed 1 base at V and 4 bases at J, leaving 7 bases unmatched. Germline assignment: CDR1 KGHSH and CDR2 LQKENI. In nucleotides, the CDR3 is TGTGCCAGCTCACCACTATCGGGACAGCCAAATCAGCCCCAGCATTTT. The encoded protein is CASSPLSGQPNQPQHF.

The genes are TRBV24-1 and TRBJ2-1, with a tentative D call TRBD1 (6 bases). Trimming stripped 5 bases from V and 10 bases from J, with 14 bases between. CDR1 and CDR2 (germline): KGHDR, SFDVKD. There are 13 residues in the CDR3. CDR3 sequence (DNA): TGTGCCACCAGTGCCGTGGGAACAGGGGAGCAGTTCTTC. This sequence encodes CATSAVGTGEQFF.

This rearrangement joins TRBV19 to TRBJ2-5, with 10 bases identical to TRBD1. The junction had 12 bases not matched to a gene; V was cut back by 3 bases and J by 5 bases. This CDR3 is 17 amino acids long. Germline V gives CDR1 LNHDA, CDR2 SQIVND (reference sequence). The DNA of the CDR3 is TGTGCCAGTAGTATTCCGGGACAGGGGTTATCGTGGGAGACCCAGTACTTC. Protein: CASSIPGQGLSWETQYF.

The chain joins TRBV5-1 to TRBJ1-2, with TRBD1 matching over 9 bases. The CDR3 covers 14 residues. J gave up 5 bases and V 4 bases, and 6 bases lay outside the gene matches. Germline CDR1 and CDR2: SGHRS and YFSETQ. CDR3 sequence: CASSADRGSYGYTF. The CDR3 DNA reads as TGCGCCAGCAGCGCCGACAGGGGGTCGTATGGCTACACCTTC.

V gene TRBV7-8 combines with J gene TRBJ1-1; a weak D match, TRBD1 (6 bases). V was clipped by 3 bases and J by 6 bases, with 11 bases between them. Germline V lookup: CDR1 SGHVS, CDR2 FQNEAQ. This CDR3 region has 13 residues. The CDR3 bases are TGTGCCAGCAGCTTTGGACAGAATTCTGAAGCTTTCTTT. This translates into CASSFGQNSEAFF.

This clone was detected only once. The chain has TRBV12-5 and TRBJ2-5, with 10 bases fitting TRBD2. Germline V gene sequence: CDR1 LGHNT, CDR2 FRNRAP. The CDR3 is made up of 16 amino acids. V lost 5 bases and J lost 4; bases outside the gene matches: 10. CDR3 protein: CASGEERGGFRETQYF. CDR3 DNA: TGTGCTAGTGGTGAAGAGCGGGGGGGGTTTCGAGAGACCCAGTACTTC.

CDR3 nucleotide sequence: TGCGCCAGCAGCTTGATGCCCGGACAGGGGGCCCTGAACACTGAAGCTTTCTTT. Translated, it gives CASSLMPGQGALNTEAFF. The genes are TRBV5-1 and TRBJ1-1, with 11 nucleotides matching TRBD1. The germline gives CDR1 SGHRS, CDR2 YFSETQ. CDR3 length: 18 residues. The V and J ends lost 1 base and 0 bases, in that order; junction bases with no gene match: 8.

The chain recombines TRBV9 with TRBJ1-2; the D gene is possibly TRBD1 (6 bases). V was shortened by 1 base and J by 8 bases, with 12 bases between the two germline ends. Germline CDR1 and CDR2: SGDLS and YYNGEE. The CDR3 totals 13 residues. In DNA, the CDR3 is TGTGCCAGCAGCGTACAGGGGAACGGAGGCTACACCTTC. Translated, it gives CASSVQGNGGYTF.

The chain uses TRBV10-3 and TRBJ2-5; D possibly corresponds to TRBD2 (5 bases). This CDR3 comprises 10 residues. CDR1 and CDR2 (germline): ENHRY, SYGVKD. V was pared by 8 bases and J by 5 bases, with 6 bases between. The CDR3 coding sequence is TGTGCCATCGGCGGGGAGACCCAGTACTTC. Translation: CAIGGETQYF.

The J gene is TRBJ2-5, the V gene TRBV9, with D perhaps matching TRBD2 (6 bases). V dropped 0 bases and J dropped 1 base, with 10 bases sitting between them. Germline lookup yields CDR1 SGDLS and CDR2 YYNGEE. This CDR3 comprises 15 residues. The CDR3 region is CASSVVGRSQETQYF. The CDR3 nucleotides are TGTGCCAGCAGCGTAGTAGGGAGGTCCCAAGAGACCCAGTACTTC.

The chain joins TRBV19 to TRBJ1-1, with no clear D. V was cut by 5 bases and J by 4 bases, with 5 bases left in between. Germline-derived CDR1 and CDR2 are LNHDA and SQIVND (reference sequence). This CDR3 has 11 amino acids. CDR3 sequence: CASSLPTEAFF. The CDR3 DNA is TGTGCCAGTAGTCTACCCACTGAAGCTTTCTTT.

V usage is TRBV18 and J usage is TRBJ1-1; maybe TRBD1 (5 bases). Germline V gene data show CDR1 as KGHSH and CDR2 as LQKENI. The CDR3 extends over 17 amino acids. The germline V and J ends were trimmed by 3 bases and 0 bases, with 17 bases remaining between them. CDR3 in DNA: TGTGCCAGCTCACCCGCCAGGGCAGTGCCTTTGAACACTGAAGCTTTCTTT. Translating it yields CASSPARAVPLNTEAFF.